This is a list of T cell receptor beta chains from one sample in a study of blood T cell repertoires in COVID-19. Here immunoSEQ multiplex PCR was the method, and the copy in TCRdb shows in-frame clones only, minus some. The table includes about 420,000 clones, 70% to 90% detected once. The material sequenced was peripheral blood. The receptors derive from a young man with COVID-19, enrolled during active disease. The CDR3 runs from the conserved cysteine through the conserved F or W. Size is stated for part of the rows, as once, few or many counts, or as a class when the clone is expanded.

J: TRBJ1-1; V: TRBV12-3/TRBV12-4; size: -; CDR3: CASSFDPGTEAFF
J: TRBJ2-7; V: TRBV20-1; size: -; CDR3: CSASIGLREQYF
J: TRBJ2-1; V: TRBV12-3/TRBV12-4; size: -; CDR3: CASSFDGLSAQFF
J: TRBJ2-5; V: TRBV5-4; size: -; CDR3: CASSLEGGETQYF
J: TRBJ2-4; V: TRBV30; size: -; CDR3: CAWGKYRGTKNIQYF
J: TRBJ2-1; V: TRBV19; size: -; CDR3: CASTDRNEQFF
J: TRBJ2-2; V: TRBV3-1/TRBV3-2; size: once; CDR3: CASSQGHGGSTGELFF
J: TRBJ2-3; V: TRBV19; size: -; CDR3: CASNQYNTDTQYF
J: TRBJ2-1; V: TRBV5-1; size: -; CDR3: CASSLSPLAGVKVEQFF
J: TRBJ1-1; V: TRBV6-5; size: -; CDR3: CASSSSTNEAFF
J: TRBJ2-7; V: TRBV3-1/TRBV3-2; size: once; CDR3: CASSGGGPTYEQYF
J: TRBJ1-2; V: TRBV15; size: few; CDR3: CATSRVSGGGNYGYTF
J: TRBJ1-1; V: TRBV5-1; size: once; CDR3: CASGKTGSTEAFF
J: TRBJ2-3; V: TRBV3-1/TRBV3-2; size: -; CDR3: CASSQVVAGDGTDTQYF
J: TRBJ2-7; V: TRBV28; size: -; CDR3: CASSLPGTGGYEQYF
J: TRBJ2-2; V: TRBV2; size: -; CDR3: CASILMNTGELFF
J: TRBJ1-6; V: TRBV6-1; size: -; CDR3: CASSAHISGSSYNSPLHF
J: TRBJ2-1; V: TRBV7-9; size: -; CDR3: CASSLNKGAGTAEQFF
J: TRBJ1-2; V: TRBV23-1; size: -; CDR3: CASSQTDRRGYTF
J: TRBJ2-7; V: TRBV14; size: -; CDR3: CASSQDYDSREQYF
J: TRBJ2-1; V: TRBV11-2; size: -; CDR3: CASSLKVGPNEQFF
J: TRBJ1-1; V: TRBV7-2; size: -; CDR3: CASSVQGALNTEAFF
J: TRBJ2-3; V: TRBV18; size: -; CDR3: CASSPSGITDTQYF
J: TRBJ2-1; V: TRBV5-4; size: -; CDR3: CASSLGGTGGRYNEQFF
J: TRBJ2-2; V: TRBV7-8; size: -; CDR3: CASSPGGGLLTGELFF
J: TRBJ2-2; V: TRBV12-3/TRBV12-4; size: -; CDR3: CASSPRASGELFF
J: TRBJ2-1; V: TRBV2; size: -; CDR3: CASSELGFQYNEQFF